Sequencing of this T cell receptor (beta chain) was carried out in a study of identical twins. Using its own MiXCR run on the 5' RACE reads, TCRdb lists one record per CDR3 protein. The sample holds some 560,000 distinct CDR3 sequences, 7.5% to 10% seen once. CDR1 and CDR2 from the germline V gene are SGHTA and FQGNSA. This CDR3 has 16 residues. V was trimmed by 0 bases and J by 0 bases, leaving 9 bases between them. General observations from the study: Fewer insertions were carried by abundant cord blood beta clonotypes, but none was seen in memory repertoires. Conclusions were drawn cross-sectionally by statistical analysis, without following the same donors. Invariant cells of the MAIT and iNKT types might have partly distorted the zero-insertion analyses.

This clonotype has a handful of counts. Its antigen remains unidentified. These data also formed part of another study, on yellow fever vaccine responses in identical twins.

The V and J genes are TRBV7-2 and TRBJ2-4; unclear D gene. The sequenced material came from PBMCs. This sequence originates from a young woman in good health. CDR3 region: CASSLAALVAKNIQYF. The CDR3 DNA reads TGTGCCAGCAGCTTAGCGGCACTTGTAGCCAAAAACATTCAGTACTTC.